A single sample is the source of the 3 T cell receptor beta chains below, sequenced in a study of blood T cell repertoires in COVID-19. TCRdb's table, derived via immunoSEQ multiplex PCR, lists solely in-frame clones and lacks some. This table has 300,000 to 400,000 clones, 88% appearing once. The sample consisted of peripheral blood. The origin of the receptors is a woman in her 70s with COVID-19, enrolled during active disease.

The CDR3 reads CASSYSAGDDAFF. As DNA, the CDR3 is TGTGCCAGCAGTTACTCGGCAGGGGACGACGCTTTCTTT. This chain joins TRBV6-5 and TRBJ1-1, with D possibly matching TRBD1 (6 bases). V lost 0 bases, J lost 11 bases, and 13 bases lay in between. Germline V gene data show CDR1 as MNHEY and CDR2 as SVGAGI. The CDR3 contains 13 residues.

This chain joins TRBV5-1 and TRBJ2-3; 8 bases fit TRBD1. Trimming at V came to 0 bases and at J to 5 bases, leaving 5 bases not matched to a gene. In germline, CDR1 is SGHRS, CDR2 YFSETQ. The CDR3 sequence is 15 residues long. The DNA for the CDR3 is TGCGCCAGCAGCTTGGGACAGGGGAAGGGAGATACGCAGTATTTT. Translating it yields CASSLGQGKGDTQYF.

The chain employs TRBV20-1 and TRBJ2-7, with D perhaps TRBD1 (6 bases). Looked up from germline, CDR1 is DFQATT and CDR2 is SNEGSKA (reference sequence). V was trimmed by 3 bases and J by 5 bases, leaving 14 bases between them. This CDR3 is 13 amino acids long. The DNA for the CDR3 is TGCAGTGCTAGTCATTCAGGGGAGAACGAGCAGTACTTC. It yields the protein CSASHSGENEQYF.